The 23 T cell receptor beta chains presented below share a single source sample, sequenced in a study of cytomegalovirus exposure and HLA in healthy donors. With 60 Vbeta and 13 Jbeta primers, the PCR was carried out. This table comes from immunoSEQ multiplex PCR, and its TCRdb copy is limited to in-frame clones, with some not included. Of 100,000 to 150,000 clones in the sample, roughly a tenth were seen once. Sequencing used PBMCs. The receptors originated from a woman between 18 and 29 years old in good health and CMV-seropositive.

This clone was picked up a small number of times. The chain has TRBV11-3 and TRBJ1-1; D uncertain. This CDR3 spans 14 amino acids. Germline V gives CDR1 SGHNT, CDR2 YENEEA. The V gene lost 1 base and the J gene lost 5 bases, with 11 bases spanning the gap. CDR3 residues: CASSLVFELTEAFF. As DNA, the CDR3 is TGTGCCAGCAGCTTAGTATTCGAACTTACTGAAGCTTTCTTT.

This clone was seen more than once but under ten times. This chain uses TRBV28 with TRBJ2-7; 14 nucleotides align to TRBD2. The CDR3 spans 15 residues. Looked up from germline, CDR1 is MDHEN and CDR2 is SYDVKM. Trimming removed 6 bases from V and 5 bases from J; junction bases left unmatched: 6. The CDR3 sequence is CASSPTGLAGDEQYF. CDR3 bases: TGTGCCAGCAGCCCGACGGGACTAGCGGGAGACGAGCAGTACTTC.

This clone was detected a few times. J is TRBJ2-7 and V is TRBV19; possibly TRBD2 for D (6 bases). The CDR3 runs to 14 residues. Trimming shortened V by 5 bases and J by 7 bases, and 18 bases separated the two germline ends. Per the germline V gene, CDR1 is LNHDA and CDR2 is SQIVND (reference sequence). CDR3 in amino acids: CASSLSALGGEQYF. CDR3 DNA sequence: TGTGCCAGTAGTCTGTCAGCCCTGGGAGGTGAGCAGTACTTC.

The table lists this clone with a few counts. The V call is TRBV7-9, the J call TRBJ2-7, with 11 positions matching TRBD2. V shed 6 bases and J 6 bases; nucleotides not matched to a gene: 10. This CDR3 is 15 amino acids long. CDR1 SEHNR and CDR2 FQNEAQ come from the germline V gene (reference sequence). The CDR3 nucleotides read TGTGCCAGCAGTTCACTAGCGGGGGACGAGGGCGAGCAGTACTTC. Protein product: CASSSLAGDEGEQYF.

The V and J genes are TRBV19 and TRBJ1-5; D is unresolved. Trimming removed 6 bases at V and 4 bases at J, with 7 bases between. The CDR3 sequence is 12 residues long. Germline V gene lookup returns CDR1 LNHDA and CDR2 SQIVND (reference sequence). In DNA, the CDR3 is TGTGCCAGTAGCCCACAAAATCAGCCCCAGCATTTT. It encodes CASSPQNQPQHF.

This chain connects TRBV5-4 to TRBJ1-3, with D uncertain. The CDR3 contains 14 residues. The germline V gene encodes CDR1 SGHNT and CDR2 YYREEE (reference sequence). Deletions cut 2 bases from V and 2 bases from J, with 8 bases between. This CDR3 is CASSLLNAGNTIYF. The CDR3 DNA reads TGTGCCAGCAGCTTACTGAACGCTGGAAACACCATATATTTT.

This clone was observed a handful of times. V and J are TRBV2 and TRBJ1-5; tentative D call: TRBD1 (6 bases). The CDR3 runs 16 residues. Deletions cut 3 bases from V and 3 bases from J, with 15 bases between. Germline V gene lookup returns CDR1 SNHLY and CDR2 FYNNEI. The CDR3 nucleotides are TGTGCCAGCAGTGAGGCAGGGGCCTTGAACAATCAGCCCCAGCATTTT. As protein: CASSEAGALNNQPQHF.

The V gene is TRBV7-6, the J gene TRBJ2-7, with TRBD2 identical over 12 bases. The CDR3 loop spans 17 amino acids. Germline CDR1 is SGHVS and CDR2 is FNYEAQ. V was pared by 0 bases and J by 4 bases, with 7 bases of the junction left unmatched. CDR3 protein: CASSLAAPTSGSYEQYF. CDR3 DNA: TGTGCCAGCAGCTTAGCGGCTCCGACTAGCGGGAGTTACGAGCAGTACTTC.

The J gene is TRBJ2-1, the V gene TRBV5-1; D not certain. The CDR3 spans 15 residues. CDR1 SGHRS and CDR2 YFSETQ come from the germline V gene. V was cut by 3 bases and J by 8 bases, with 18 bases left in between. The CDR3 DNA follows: TGCGCCAGCAGCTCCATAACTCGAGAGTTGGATGAGCAGTTCTTC. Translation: CASSSITRELDEQFF.

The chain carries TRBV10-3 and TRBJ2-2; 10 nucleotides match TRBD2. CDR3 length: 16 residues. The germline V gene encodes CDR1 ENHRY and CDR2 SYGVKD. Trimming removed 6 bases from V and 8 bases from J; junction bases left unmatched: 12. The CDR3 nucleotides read TGTGCCATCAGGCACACCGGGACTAGCGATCTGGGGGAGCTGTTTTTT. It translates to CAIRHTGTSDLGELFF.

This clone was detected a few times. In nucleotides, the CDR3 is TGTGCCAGCAGCCAACCTACCGGGACAGGGGTACGCCCCTCCTACAATGAGCAGTTCTTC. Amino acid sequence: CASSQPTGTGVRPSYNEQFF. The chain links TRBV14 to TRBJ2-1; 10 positions match TRBD1. V lost 2 bases, J lost 0 bases, and 13 bases stayed unmatched. The length of the CDR3 is 20 residues. CDR1 SGHDN and CDR2 FVKESK come from the germline V gene.

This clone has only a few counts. The CDR3 DNA sequence: TGTGCCAGCAGTAGATCTAGCGGATCCTACAATGAGCAGTTCTTC. It is translated as CASSRSSGSYNEQFF. This chain connects TRBV25-1 to TRBJ2-1; 7 nucleotides agree with TRBD2. This CDR3 is 15 amino acids long. Germline lookup yields CDR1 MGHDK and CDR2 SYGVNS. J lost 1 base, V lost 5 bases, and 5 bases had no gene match.

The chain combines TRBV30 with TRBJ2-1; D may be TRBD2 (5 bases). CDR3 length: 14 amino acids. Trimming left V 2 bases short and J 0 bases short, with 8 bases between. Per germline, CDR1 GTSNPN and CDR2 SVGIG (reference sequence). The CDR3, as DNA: TGTGCCTGGAGTAGAGGGAACTCCTACAATGAGCAGTTCTTC. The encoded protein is CAWSRGNSYNEQFF.

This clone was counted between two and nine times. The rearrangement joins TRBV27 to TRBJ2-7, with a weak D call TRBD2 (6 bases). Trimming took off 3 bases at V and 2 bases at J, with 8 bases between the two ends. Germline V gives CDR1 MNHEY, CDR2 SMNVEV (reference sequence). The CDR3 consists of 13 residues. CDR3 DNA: TGTGCCAGCAGTTTTGGACTAACCTACGAGCAGTACTTC. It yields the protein CASSFGLTYEQYF.

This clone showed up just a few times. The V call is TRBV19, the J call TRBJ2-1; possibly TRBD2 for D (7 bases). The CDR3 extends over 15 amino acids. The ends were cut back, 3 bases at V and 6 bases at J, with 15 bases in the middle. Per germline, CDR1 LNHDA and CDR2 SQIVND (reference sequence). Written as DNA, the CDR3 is TGTGCCAGTAGTATTTATTGGGGGGGGGCCAATGAGCAGTTCTTC. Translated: CASSIYWGGANEQFF.

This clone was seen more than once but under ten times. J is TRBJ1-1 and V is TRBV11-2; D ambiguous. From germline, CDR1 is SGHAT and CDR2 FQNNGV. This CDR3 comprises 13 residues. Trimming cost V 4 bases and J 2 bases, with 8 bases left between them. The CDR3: CASSSLTNTEAFF. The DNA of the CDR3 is TGTGCCAGCAGCTCCTTGACTAACACTGAAGCTTTCTTT.

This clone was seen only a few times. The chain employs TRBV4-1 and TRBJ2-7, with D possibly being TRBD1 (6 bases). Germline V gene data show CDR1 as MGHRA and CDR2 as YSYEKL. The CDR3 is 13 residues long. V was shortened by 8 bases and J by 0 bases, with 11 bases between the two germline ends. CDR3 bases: TGCGCCAGCTCCCGGGACATCTCCTACGAGCAGTACTTC. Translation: CASSRDISYEQYF.

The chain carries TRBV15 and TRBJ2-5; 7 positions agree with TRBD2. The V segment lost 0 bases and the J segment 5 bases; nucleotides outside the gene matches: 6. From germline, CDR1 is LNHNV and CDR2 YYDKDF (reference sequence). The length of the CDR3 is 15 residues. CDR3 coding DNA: TGTGCCACCAGCAGAGAGTTTGGGAGGGACGAGACCCAGTACTTC. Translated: CATSREFGRDETQYF.

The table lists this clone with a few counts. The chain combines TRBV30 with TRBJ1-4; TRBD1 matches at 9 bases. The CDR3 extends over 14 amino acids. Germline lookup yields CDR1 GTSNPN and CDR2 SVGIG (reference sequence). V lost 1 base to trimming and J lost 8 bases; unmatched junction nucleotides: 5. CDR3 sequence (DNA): TGTGCCTGGAGTGCCTGGGACAGGGACGAAAAACTGTTTTTT. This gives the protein CAWSAWDRDEKLFF.

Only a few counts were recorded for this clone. The CDR3 DNA reads TGTGCCAGCAGTTTGGATAGGGAGACAGATACGCAGTATTTT. Translated, it gives CASSLDRETDTQYF. This chain uses TRBV6-5 with TRBJ2-3; D is possibly TRBD2 (5 bases). The CDR3 is 14 amino acids. Trimming took off 4 bases at V and 3 bases at J, with 11 bases between the two ends. The germline V gene encodes CDR1 MNHEY and CDR2 SVGAGI.

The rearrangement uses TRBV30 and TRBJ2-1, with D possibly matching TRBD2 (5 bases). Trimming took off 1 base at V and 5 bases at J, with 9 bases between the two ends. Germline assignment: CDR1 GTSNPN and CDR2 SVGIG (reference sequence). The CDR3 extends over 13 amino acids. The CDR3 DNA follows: TGTGCCTGGAGTGCCGGACTTAACAATGAGCAGTTCTTC. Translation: CAWSAGLNNEQFF.

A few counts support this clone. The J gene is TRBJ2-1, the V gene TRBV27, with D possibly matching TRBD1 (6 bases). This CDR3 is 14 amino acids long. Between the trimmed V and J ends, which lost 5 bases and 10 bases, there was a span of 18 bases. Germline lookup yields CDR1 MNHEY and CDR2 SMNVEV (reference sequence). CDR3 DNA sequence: TGTGCCAGCAGTAGCAACAGGGATTTTGGGGAGCAGTTCTTC. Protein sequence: CASSSNRDFGEQFF.

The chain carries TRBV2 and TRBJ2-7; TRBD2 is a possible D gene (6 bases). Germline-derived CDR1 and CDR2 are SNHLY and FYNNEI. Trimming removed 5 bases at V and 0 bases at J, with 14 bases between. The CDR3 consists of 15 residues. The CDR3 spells CASSYWAGSSYEQYF. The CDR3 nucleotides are TGTGCCAGCAGTTATTGGGCCGGGAGCTCCTACGAGCAGTACTTC.